These T cell receptor beta chains were read from a single sample in a study of T cell responses to AZD1222 COVID-19 vaccine. TCRdb's table, derived via immunoSEQ multiplex PCR, lists solely in-frame clones and lacks some. Of some 200,000 clones in the sample, roughly 93% were seen once. The sample in question was peripheral blood, obtained on day 0 of AZD1222 vaccination. The source of these receptors is an adult in good health. Each CDR3 is given with its conserved first and last residue. Fields, in order: clone size, J gene, V gene, D gene, CDR3 protein, CDR3 DNA. The D gene is left open where the match is weak. Rows give clone size only sometimes, using once, few, many, or a class for an expanded clone.

abundance: -; j_gene: TRBJ2-2; v_gene: TRBV5-8; d_gene: -; CDR3aa: CASSPLGLGDGELFF; CDR3nt: TGTGCCAGCAGCCCCTTGGGACTGGGGGACGGGGAGCTGTTTTTT
abundance: -; j_gene: TRBJ1-1; v_gene: TRBV6-2/TRBV6-3; d_gene: TRBD1; CDR3aa: CASSSGGPEAFF; CDR3nt: TGTGCCAGCAGTTCAGGGGGCCCTGAAGCTTTCTTT
abundance: once; j_gene: TRBJ1-2; v_gene: TRBV12-3/TRBV12-4; d_gene: -; CDR3aa: CASSLSGTTGYTF; CDR3nt: TGTGCCAGCAGTTTAAGCGGGACAACTGGCTACACCTTC
abundance: -; j_gene: TRBJ1-5; v_gene: TRBV6-5; d_gene: -; CDR3aa: CASSYSRDPHQPQHF; CDR3nt: TGTGCCAGCAGTTACTCCAGGGACCCCCATCAGCCCCAGCATTTT
abundance: -; j_gene: TRBJ1-1; v_gene: TRBV9; d_gene: -; CDR3aa: CASSPTGMNTEAFF; CDR3nt: TGTGCCAGCAGCCCGACCGGAATGAACACTGAAGCTTTCTTT
abundance: -; j_gene: TRBJ1-4; v_gene: TRBV28; d_gene: -; CDR3aa: CASSPYMNEKLFF; CDR3nt: TGTGCCAGCAGTCCCTACATGAATGAAAAACTGTTTTTT
abundance: -; j_gene: TRBJ1-5; v_gene: TRBV12-5; d_gene: -; CDR3aa: CAKGRPYNQPQHF; CDR3nt: TGTGCTAAAGGCAGGCCTTACAATCAGCCCCAGCATTTT
abundance: -; j_gene: TRBJ1-2; v_gene: TRBV7-2; d_gene: -; CDR3aa: CASSPQGDYGYTF; CDR3nt: TGTGCCAGCAGCCCCCAGGGCGACTATGGCTACACCTTC
abundance: -; j_gene: TRBJ1-2; v_gene: TRBV5-4; d_gene: -; CDR3aa: CASSLAGINYGYTF; CDR3nt: TGTGCCAGCAGCTTGGCTGGAATCAACTATGGCTACACCTTC
abundance: -; j_gene: TRBJ1-5; v_gene: TRBV6-1; d_gene: -; CDR3aa: CASSDGGTQPQHF; CDR3nt: TGTGCCAGCAGTGATGGGGGGACTCAGCCCCAGCATTTT
abundance: -; j_gene: TRBJ1-5; v_gene: TRBV19; d_gene: -; CDR3aa: CASSTPGDLSNQPQHF; CDR3nt: TGTGCCAGTAGTACCCCCGGGGATCTAAGCAATCAGCCCCAGCATTTT
abundance: -; j_gene: TRBJ2-2; v_gene: TRBV27; d_gene: TRBD2; CDR3aa: CASSLLAGGSTGELFF; CDR3nt: TGTGCCAGCAGTTTACTAGCGGGAGGGAGCACCGGGGAGCTGTTTTTT
abundance: -; j_gene: TRBJ1-1; v_gene: TRBV7-9; d_gene: -; CDR3aa: CASSSTIEAFF; CDR3nt: TGTGCCAGCAGCTCCACGATTGAAGCTTTCTTT
abundance: -; j_gene: TRBJ2-2; v_gene: TRBV6-1; d_gene: -; CDR3aa: CASSDHGWGRLLFTGELFF; CDR3nt: TGTGCCAGCAGTGACCATGGGTGGGGGAGGCTGTTATTCACCGGGGAGCTGTTTTTT
abundance: -; j_gene: TRBJ1-1; v_gene: TRBV6-5; d_gene: -; CDR3aa: CASSSINTEAFF; CDR3nt: TGTGCCAGCAGTTCTATAAACACTGAAGCTTTCTTT
abundance: -; j_gene: TRBJ2-1; v_gene: TRBV5-6; d_gene: TRBD1; CDR3aa: CASSATGGAYHEQFF; CDR3nt: TGTGCCAGCAGCGCGACAGGGGGCGCATACCATGAGCAGTTCTTC
abundance: -; j_gene: TRBJ1-4; v_gene: TRBV7-2; d_gene: -; CDR3aa: CASSRGQNEKLFF; CDR3nt: TGTGCCAGCAGCCGGGGCCAGAATGAAAAACTGTTTTTT
abundance: once; j_gene: TRBJ1-1; v_gene: TRBV3-1/TRBV3-2; d_gene: -; CDR3aa: CASSPTGVTAFF; CDR3nt: TGTGCCAGCAGCCCGACAGGTGTAACGGCTTTCTTT
abundance: -; j_gene: TRBJ1-5; v_gene: TRBV7-8; d_gene: -; CDR3aa: CASSLSGDQPQHF; CDR3nt: TGTGCCAGCAGCTTAAGCGGTGATCAGCCCCAGCATTTT
abundance: -; j_gene: TRBJ2-7; v_gene: TRBV5-1; d_gene: TRBD1; CDR3aa: CASSPWWGTGFPEQYF; CDR3nt: TGCGCCAGCAGCCCGTGGTGGGGGACAGGCTTCCCCGAGCAGTACTTC
abundance: -; j_gene: TRBJ1-1; v_gene: TRBV6-7; d_gene: -; CDR3aa: CASSSQGNTEAFF; CDR3nt: TGTGCCAGCAGTTCTCAGGGGAACACTGAAGCTTTCTTT
abundance: -; j_gene: TRBJ2-3; v_gene: TRBV4-3; d_gene: TRBD2; CDR3aa: CASSPRVSGGMGTDTQYF; CDR3nt: TGCGCCAGCAGCCCCCGCGTTAGCGGGGGAATGGGAACAGATACGCAGTATTTT
abundance: -; j_gene: TRBJ1-1; v_gene: TRBV3-1/TRBV3-2; d_gene: -; CDR3aa: CASSHPPSEAFF; CDR3nt: TGTGCCAGCAGCCATCCCCCCAGTGAAGCTTTCTTT
abundance: -; j_gene: TRBJ2-6; v_gene: TRBV5-1; d_gene: TRBD1; CDR3aa: CASSLRGGDSGANVLTF; CDR3nt: TGCGCCAGCAGCTTAAGAGGGGGCGACTCTGGGGCCAACGTCCTGACTTTC
abundance: -; j_gene: TRBJ2-1; v_gene: TRBV7-2; d_gene: -; CDR3aa: CASTSVVEQFF; CDR3nt: TGTGCCAGCACCTCCGTGGTAGAGCAGTTCTTC
abundance: -; j_gene: TRBJ1-1; v_gene: TRBV4-3; d_gene: -; CDR3aa: CASSQDRDWNTEAFF; CDR3nt: TGCGCCAGCAGCCAAGATAGGGATTGGAACACTGAAGCTTTCTTT
abundance: -; j_gene: TRBJ2-3; v_gene: TRBV6-1; d_gene: TRBD2; CDR3aa: CASSALPGTSGSDTQYF; CDR3nt: TGTGCCAGCAGTGCACTCCCGGGGACTAGCGGATCAGATACGCAGTATTTT
abundance: -; j_gene: TRBJ1-4; v_gene: TRBV15; d_gene: -; CDR3aa: CATSRGTLGEKLFF; CDR3nt: TGTGCCACCAGCAGAGGGACATTGGGTGAAAAACTGTTTTTT
abundance: -; j_gene: TRBJ2-7; v_gene: TRBV19; d_gene: TRBD2; CDR3aa: CASRLAGGAYEQYF; CDR3nt: TGTGCCAGCAGACTAGCGGGAGGGGCCTACGAGCAGTACTTC
abundance: -; j_gene: TRBJ2-3; v_gene: TRBV6-1; d_gene: -; CDR3aa: CASSEVLAPSTDTQYF; CDR3nt: TGTGCCAGCAGTGAGGTCCTGGCGCCTAGCACAGATACGCAGTATTTT
abundance: -; j_gene: TRBJ2-2; v_gene: TRBV6-5; d_gene: TRBD1; CDR3aa: CASRWTGSNTGELFF; CDR3nt: TGTGCCAGCAGGTGGACAGGTTCGAACACCGGGGAGCTGTTTTTT
abundance: few; j_gene: TRBJ2-7; v_gene: TRBV18; d_gene: -; CDR3aa: CASSPTRERWQYF; CDR3nt: TGTGCCAGCTCACCAACTCGGGAGCGTTGGCAGTACTTC
abundance: -; j_gene: TRBJ2-7; v_gene: TRBV30; d_gene: -; CDR3aa: CAWGRWAYEQYF; CDR3nt: TGTGCCTGGGGGAGGTGGGCCTACGAGCAGTACTTC
abundance: once; j_gene: TRBJ2-1; v_gene: TRBV5-1; d_gene: -; CDR3aa: CASSPGRSSYNEQFF; CDR3nt: TGCGCCAGCAGCCCGGGACGGAGCTCCTACAATGAGCAGTTCTTC
abundance: -; j_gene: TRBJ1-1; v_gene: TRBV7-9; d_gene: TRBD1; CDR3aa: CASSSDRGLTEAFF; CDR3nt: TGTGCCAGCAGCTCGGACAGGGGACTCACTGAAGCTTTCTTT
abundance: -; j_gene: TRBJ2-3; v_gene: TRBV9; d_gene: TRBD2; CDR3aa: CASSVAVAGITDTQYF; CDR3nt: TGTGCCAGCAGCGTAGCGGTAGCGGGAATCACAGATACGCAGTATTTT
abundance: -; j_gene: TRBJ2-7; v_gene: TRBV19; d_gene: TRBD2; CDR3aa: CASSTRPITLAGAPYEQYF; CDR3nt: TGTGCCAGTAGTACCAGACCGATAACTCTAGCGGGGGCCCCCTACGAGCAGTACTTC
abundance: -; j_gene: TRBJ2-7; v_gene: TRBV6-2/TRBV6-3; d_gene: -; CDR3aa: CASSYYSEQYF; CDR3nt: TGTGCCAGCAGTTACTATTCCGAGCAGTACTTC
abundance: once; j_gene: TRBJ2-3; v_gene: TRBV15; d_gene: -; CDR3aa: CATSRDTTDTQYF; CDR3nt: TGTGCCACCAGCCGTGATACCACAGATACGCAGTATTTT